Listed below are T cell receptor beta chains from one sample, sequenced in a study of shared clonotypes between healthy human individuals. Clones were sequenced by immunoSEQ multiplex PCR, and TCRdb holds only the in-frame ones, with some missing. Of 980,000 or so clones listed, around 80% are singletons. The sequenced sample consisted of memory CD4+ T cells sorted from blood. The receptors stem from a young man in good health. Both conserved end residues are part of each CDR3. Fields, in order: V gene, clone size, J gene, D gene, CDR3 protein, CDR3 DNA. The D gene is left open where the match is weak. Clone size is stated in some rows and not others, as once, few, many or a class when expanded.

v_call: TRBV28; clone_size: -; j_call: TRBJ1-2; d_call: -; cdr3_aa: CASTPHTGRTYGYTF; cdr3_nt: TGTGCCAGCACCCCCCATACGGGACGGACCTATGGCTACACCTTC
v_call: TRBV6-5; clone_size: -; j_call: TRBJ2-7; d_call: TRBD1; cdr3_aa: CASRDRDHEQYF; cdr3_nt: TGTGCCAGTCGGGACAGGGACCACGAGCAGTACTTC
v_call: TRBV6-1; clone_size: -; j_call: TRBJ1-2; d_call: -; cdr3_aa: CASSEAGSYGYTF; cdr3_nt: TGTGCCAGCAGTGAAGCGGGGTCTTATGGCTACACCTTC
v_call: TRBV6-4; clone_size: -; j_call: TRBJ2-2; d_call: TRBD2; cdr3_aa: CASSHHFILLAGGGELFF; cdr3_nt: TGTGCCAGCAGTCACCACTTCATTTTACTAGCGGGAGGGGGGGAGCTGTTTTTT
v_call: TRBV25-1; clone_size: few; j_call: TRBJ1-2; d_call: -; cdr3_aa: CASSGHTGTGYTF; cdr3_nt: TGTGCCAGCAGTGGCCATACAGGGACTGGCTACACCTTC
v_call: TRBV13; clone_size: -; j_call: TRBJ1-2; d_call: TRBD1; cdr3_aa: CASSLTGGPYGYTF; cdr3_nt: TGTGCCAGCAGCCTGACAGGGGGGCCCTATGGCTACACCTTC
v_call: TRBV29-1; clone_size: once; j_call: TRBJ1-2; d_call: -; cdr3_aa: CSVDEKGLWGYTF; cdr3_nt: TGCAGCGTTGACGAGAAGGGGTTGTGGGGCTACACCTTC
v_call: TRBV5-4; clone_size: -; j_call: TRBJ1-1; d_call: -; cdr3_aa: CASSSERRGTEAFF; cdr3_nt: TGTGCCAGCAGCTCGGAGCGGCGAGGGACTGAAGCTTTCTTT
v_call: TRBV19; clone_size: -; j_call: TRBJ2-2; d_call: -; cdr3_aa: CASRQDWGTGELFF; cdr3_nt: TGTGCCAGTAGACAAGACTGGGGCACCGGGGAGCTGTTTTTT
v_call: TRBV13; clone_size: -; j_call: TRBJ2-1; d_call: TRBD1; cdr3_aa: CANFRGRHNEQFF; cdr3_nt: TGTGCCAACTTCAGGGGGCGTCACAATGAGCAGTTCTTC
v_call: TRBV18; clone_size: -; j_call: TRBJ2-7; d_call: TRBD2; cdr3_aa: CASSPKGAGGEQYF; cdr3_nt: TGTGCCAGCTCACCAAAAGGAGCGGGGGGCGAGCAGTACTTC
v_call: TRBV30; clone_size: few; j_call: TRBJ1-1; d_call: TRBD1; cdr3_aa: CAWSVSGGTEAFF; cdr3_nt: TGTGCCTGGAGTGTTTCAGGGGGCACTGAAGCTTTCTTT
v_call: TRBV2; clone_size: many; j_call: TRBJ2-7; d_call: TRBD2; cdr3_aa: CASSEGTSGTYEQYF; cdr3_nt: TGTGCCAGCAGTGAAGGGACTAGCGGGACCTACGAGCAGTACTTC
v_call: TRBV29-1; clone_size: -; j_call: TRBJ2-3; d_call: -; cdr3_aa: CSASSRGVTDTQYF; cdr3_nt: TGCAGCGCCTCTTCTCGTGGTGTAACAGATACGCAGTATTTT
v_call: TRBV28; clone_size: -; j_call: TRBJ1-2; d_call: TRBD1; cdr3_aa: CASSSGQANYGYTF; cdr3_nt: TGTGCCAGCAGTTCGGGACAGGCGAACTATGGCTACACCTTC
v_call: TRBV6-6; clone_size: -; j_call: TRBJ2-5; d_call: TRBD1; cdr3_aa: CATVGGTGGNQETQYF; cdr3_nt: TGTGCCACCGTGGGCGGGACAGGGGGCAACCAAGAGACCCAGTACTTC
v_call: TRBV18; clone_size: -; j_call: TRBJ2-7; d_call: -; cdr3_aa: CASSAGYNDYEQYF; cdr3_nt: TGTGCCAGCTCCGCGGGGTACAATGACTACGAGCAGTACTTC
v_call: TRBV27; clone_size: -; j_call: TRBJ1-1; d_call: -; cdr3_aa: CASSLFKGMNTEAFF; cdr3_nt: TGTGCCAGCAGTTTATTTAAGGGGATGAACACTGAAGCTTTCTTT
v_call: TRBV15; clone_size: -; j_call: TRBJ2-2; d_call: -; cdr3_aa: CATSRDRGGWNTGELFF; cdr3_nt: TGTGCCACCAGCAGAGATCGTGGAGGGTGGAACACCGGGGAGCTGTTTTTT
v_call: TRBV19; clone_size: -; j_call: TRBJ1-2; d_call: TRBD1; cdr3_aa: CASSIQPGGVDGYTF; cdr3_nt: TGTGCCAGTAGTATCCAGCCAGGGGGCGTGGATGGCTACACCTTC
v_call: TRBV6-1; clone_size: -; j_call: TRBJ1-5; d_call: -; cdr3_aa: CASSERRATAQSSNQPQHF; cdr3_nt: TGTGCCAGCAGTGAACGACGCGCGACAGCGCAGAGTAGCAATCAGCCCCAGCATTTT
v_call: TRBV6-5; clone_size: -; j_call: TRBJ2-1; d_call: -; cdr3_aa: CASTGASSYNEQFF; cdr3_nt: TGTGCCAGCACAGGGGCAAGCTCCTACAATGAGCAGTTCTTC
v_call: TRBV6-6; clone_size: -; j_call: TRBJ1-1; d_call: -; cdr3_aa: CASRTDTEAFF; cdr3_nt: TGTGCCAGCAGGACGGACACTGAAGCTTTCTTT
v_call: TRBV7-2; clone_size: -; j_call: TRBJ2-5; d_call: -; cdr3_aa: CASSSRTVQETQYF; cdr3_nt: TGTGCCAGCAGCTCGAGGACAGTTCAAGAGACCCAGTACTTC
v_call: TRBV7-6; clone_size: -; j_call: TRBJ2-1; d_call: -; cdr3_aa: CASSLATMKNNEQFF; cdr3_nt: TGTGCCAGCAGCTTAGCGACCATGAAGAACAATGAGCAGTTCTTC
v_call: TRBV7-2; clone_size: few; j_call: TRBJ2-1; d_call: TRBD2; cdr3_aa: CASSSSGRTDNEQFF; cdr3_nt: TGTGCCAGCAGCTCAAGCGGGAGGACCGACAATGAGCAGTTCTTC
v_call: TRBV18; clone_size: -; j_call: TRBJ1-5; d_call: -; cdr3_aa: CASSPTRNQPQHF; cdr3_nt: TGTGCCAGCTCACCAACACGCAATCAGCCCCAGCATTTT
v_call: TRBV7-9; clone_size: -; j_call: TRBJ2-1; d_call: TRBD1; cdr3_aa: CASSLGQGDEQFF; cdr3_nt: TGTGCCAGCAGCTTGGGTCAGGGGGATGAGCAGTTCTTC
v_call: TRBV6-1; clone_size: -; j_call: TRBJ1-2; d_call: TRBD1; cdr3_aa: CASRGQGAENYGYTF; cdr3_nt: TGTGCCAGCAGGGGACAGGGGGCCGAAAACTATGGCTACACCTTC
v_call: TRBV5-6; clone_size: -; j_call: TRBJ2-7; d_call: -; cdr3_aa: CASSLNGDRPTYEQYF; cdr3_nt: TGTGCCAGCAGCTTGAACGGAGACAGACCCACCTACGAGCAGTACTTC
v_call: TRBV5-1; clone_size: once; j_call: TRBJ2-2; d_call: TRBD2; cdr3_aa: CASSPGLADTGELFF; cdr3_nt: TGCGCCAGCAGCCCGGGACTAGCGGACACCGGGGAGCTGTTTTTT
v_call: TRBV10-1; clone_size: many; j_call: TRBJ1-5; d_call: -; cdr3_aa: CASSESVEVGHF; cdr3_nt: TGCGCCAGCAGTGAGTCAGTAGAGGTAGGACATTTT
v_call: TRBV28; clone_size: few; j_call: TRBJ2-7; d_call: -; cdr3_aa: CASRGSYEQYF; cdr3_nt: TGTGCCAGCAGGGGCAGCTACGAGCAGTACTTC
v_call: TRBV28; clone_size: few; j_call: TRBJ1-3; d_call: TRBD1; cdr3_aa: CASTIRGTGNTIYF; cdr3_nt: TGTGCCAGCACCATCAGGGGGACTGGAAACACCATATATTTT
v_call: TRBV9; clone_size: -; j_call: TRBJ2-7; d_call: -; cdr3_aa: CARREGAGPEDEQYF; cdr3_nt: TGTGCACGAAGGGAAGGGGCGGGCCCGGAGGACGAGCAGTACTTC
v_call: TRBV27; clone_size: -; j_call: TRBJ2-7; d_call: TRBD1; cdr3_aa: CASSEGQVVYEQYF; cdr3_nt: TGTGCCAGCAGTGAGGGACAGGTCGTATACGAGCAGTACTTC
v_call: TRBV6-4; clone_size: few; j_call: TRBJ2-1; d_call: TRBD2; cdr3_aa: CASTLGWLAGAYNEQFF; cdr3_nt: TGTGCCAGCACTCTAGGGTGGCTAGCGGGGGCCTACAATGAGCAGTTCTTC
v_call: TRBV9; clone_size: -; j_call: TRBJ2-7; d_call: TRBD2; cdr3_aa: CASSNSGGALEQYF; cdr3_nt: TGTGCCAGCAGCAATAGCGGGGGGGCACTAGAGCAGTACTTC
v_call: TRBV19; clone_size: few; j_call: TRBJ2-3; d_call: TRBD1; cdr3_aa: CASSIRDRFTDTQYF; cdr3_nt: TGTGCCAGTAGTATAAGGGACAGGTTCACAGATACGCAGTATTTT
v_call: TRBV30; clone_size: few; j_call: TRBJ1-4; d_call: -; cdr3_aa: CAWSNRNEKLFF; cdr3_nt: TGTGCCTGGAGTAACAGAAATGAAAAACTGTTTTTT
v_call: TRBV5-1; clone_size: -; j_call: TRBJ2-5; d_call: -; cdr3_aa: CASSLAERQETQYF; cdr3_nt: TGCGCCAGCAGCTTGGCGGAGCGGCAAGAGACCCAGTACTTC
v_call: TRBV5-4; clone_size: -; j_call: TRBJ2-3; d_call: -; cdr3_aa: CASRLGMERPLSSTDTQYF; cdr3_nt: TGTGCCAGCAGACTTGGGATGGAGCGGCCTCTCAGTTCCACAGATACGCAGTATTTT
v_call: TRBV7-2; clone_size: -; j_call: TRBJ1-6; d_call: TRBD1; cdr3_aa: CASSSRQGYNSPLHF; cdr3_nt: TGTGCCAGCAGCTCACGACAGGGCTATAATTCACCCCTCCACTTT
v_call: TRBV19; clone_size: -; j_call: TRBJ2-1; d_call: -; cdr3_aa: CASSIAGVASYNEQFF; cdr3_nt: TGTGCCAGTAGTATAGCGGGGGTCGCCTCCTACAATGAGCAGTTCTTC
v_call: TRBV20-1; clone_size: -; j_call: TRBJ2-5; d_call: -; cdr3_aa: CSALHQETQYF; cdr3_nt: TGCAGTGCCCTGCACCAAGAGACCCAGTACTTC
v_call: TRBV6-6; clone_size: -; j_call: TRBJ1-6; d_call: -; cdr3_aa: CASSYGGGVLGSPLHF; cdr3_nt: TGTGCCAGCAGTTACGGAGGGGGAGTGTTGGGTTCACCCCTCCACTTT
v_call: TRBV27; clone_size: -; j_call: TRBJ2-7; d_call: TRBD1; cdr3_aa: CASSLNPVDRSYEQYF; cdr3_nt: TGTGCCAGCAGTCTAAACCCCGTGGACAGGAGTTACGAGCAGTACTTC
v_call: TRBV7-2; clone_size: -; j_call: TRBJ2-3; d_call: TRBD1; cdr3_aa: CASSSGQGAQGTQYF; cdr3_nt: TGTGCCAGCAGCTCCGGACAGGGGGCGCAGGGCACGCAGTATTTT
v_call: TRBV29-1; clone_size: once; j_call: TRBJ2-7; d_call: -; cdr3_aa: CSVGRGDEQYF; cdr3_nt: TGCAGCGTTGGCAGGGGAGACGAGCAGTACTTC
v_call: TRBV28; clone_size: -; j_call: TRBJ1-4; d_call: -; cdr3_aa: CASSLVGGGGEKLFF; cdr3_nt: TGTGCCAGCAGTTTAGTGGGCGGAGGGGGGGAAAAACTGTTTTTT
v_call: TRBV10-3; clone_size: -; j_call: TRBJ1-2; d_call: TRBD1; cdr3_aa: CAIAGTGSSNYGYTF; cdr3_nt: TGTGCCATCGCCGGGACAGGTTCCTCTAACTATGGCTACACCTTC
v_call: TRBV5-6; clone_size: few; j_call: TRBJ1-4; d_call: TRBD1; cdr3_aa: CASTLGQGSEKLFF; cdr3_nt: TGTGCCAGCACCCTCGGACAGGGCAGTGAAAAACTGTTTTTT
v_call: TRBV7-9; clone_size: -; j_call: TRBJ1-2; d_call: -; cdr3_aa: CASSLALQVYGYTF; cdr3_nt: TGTGCCAGCAGCTTAGCGCTCCAGGTCTATGGCTACACCTTC
v_call: TRBV28; clone_size: -; j_call: TRBJ1-5; d_call: -; cdr3_aa: CASSPDRYSNQPQHF; cdr3_nt: TGTGCCAGCAGCCCTGACAGGTATAGCAATCAGCCCCAGCATTTT
v_call: TRBV30; clone_size: -; j_call: TRBJ1-5; d_call: -; cdr3_aa: CAWSHQGGEGNQPQHF; cdr3_nt: TGTGCCTGGAGTCACCAAGGGGGGGAGGGCAATCAGCCCCAGCATTTT